Reported below is one T cell receptor (beta chain). Data came from immunoSEQ multiplex PCR; TCRdb stores just in-frame clones and leaves some out. The table records 30,000 to 35,000 clones, 95% to 96% of them present only once. The data derive from a study of T cells in tuberculosis. Overall study: IGRA-negative adolescents, IGRA-positive adolescents with latent tuberculosis and adults with active tuberculosis formed this South African cohort.

Unsorted cryopreserved PBMC were sequenced, averaging about 92,000 T cells per clinical donor. The CDR3 extends over 14 amino acids. V lost 7 bases, J lost 6 bases, and 5 bases stayed unmatched. CDR1 is MNHEY and CDR2 is SVGAGI in the germline V gene. The V call is TRBV6-5, the J call TRBJ2-3; 12 bases map to TRBD2. The source material was PBMCs. This sequence was found in a donor between 10 and 35 years old with latent tuberculosis or without tuberculosis infection. The CDR3 loop reads CASTSGGAVDTQYF. As DNA, the CDR3 is TGTGCCAGCACTAGCGGGGGGGCTGTGGATACGCAGTATTTT.